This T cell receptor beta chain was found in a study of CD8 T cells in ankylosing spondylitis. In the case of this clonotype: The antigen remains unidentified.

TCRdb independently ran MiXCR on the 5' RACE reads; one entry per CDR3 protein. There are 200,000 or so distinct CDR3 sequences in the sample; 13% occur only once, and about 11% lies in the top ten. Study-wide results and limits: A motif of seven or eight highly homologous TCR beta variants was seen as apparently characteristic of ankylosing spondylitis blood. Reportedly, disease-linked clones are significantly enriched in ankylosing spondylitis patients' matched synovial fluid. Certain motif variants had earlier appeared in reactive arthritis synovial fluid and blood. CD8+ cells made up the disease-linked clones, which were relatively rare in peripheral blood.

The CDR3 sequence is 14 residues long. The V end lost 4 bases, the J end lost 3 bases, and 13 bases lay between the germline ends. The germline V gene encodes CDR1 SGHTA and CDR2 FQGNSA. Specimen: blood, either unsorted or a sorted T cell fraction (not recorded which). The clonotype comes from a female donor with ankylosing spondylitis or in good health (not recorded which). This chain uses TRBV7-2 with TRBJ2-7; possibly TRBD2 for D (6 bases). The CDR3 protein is CASSSKGRGYEQYF. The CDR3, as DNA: TGTGCCAGCAGCTCCAAAGGGCGGGGCTACGAGCAGTACTTC.